These 29 T cell receptor beta chains were all obtained from the same sample, sequenced in a study of T-cell memory formation after mild COVID-19 (dated by TCRdb to about 2021). Library prep was done by 5' RACE. Sequencing took place on an Illumina NovaSeq 6000. TCRdb redid the processing of the public reads, applying fastp at Q25 and MiXCR, and retained in-frame beta chains. For every CDR3 protein sequence, its rows merge into one entry that carries the most common genes and DNA. The sample has over 150,000 distinct CDR3 sequences on record, 18% of them singletons. Of the sample, 3% to 4% falls within the top ten clones. Sequencing used PBMCs or a T cell subset sorted from them (not recorded which). These receptors came from a man aged 18 to 35 who had mild COVID-19 (a few samples of this study predate the infection). The sample titles of this study are shuffled in the database, so cell type and time point are left out; the donor was told from shared clones.

The chain recombines TRBV6-5 with TRBJ2-7; 7 bases line up with TRBD1. The CDR3 covers 15 residues. V was pared by 0 bases and J by 2 bases, with 4 bases of the junction left unmatched. Germline V gene lookup returns CDR1 MNHEY and CDR2 SVGAGI. The CDR3 spells CASSYSRQGAYEQYF. DNA of the CDR3: TGTGCCAGCAGTTACTCAAGACAGGGAGCCTACGAGCAGTACTTC.

This clonotype was seen at least ten times. The rearrangement links TRBV5-1 to TRBJ2-5; 9 nucleotides line up with TRBD1. The CDR3 length is 14 residues. The V and J ends lost 4 bases and 7 bases, in that order; junction bases with no gene match: 8. CDR1 is SGHRS, CDR2 YFSETQ, per germline. CDR3 coding DNA: TGCGCCAGCAGCCTAGGGACAGGGCAGGGGACCCAGTACTTC. It specifies CASSLGTGQGTQYF.

This clonotype occurred a few times. The V and J genes are TRBV10-3 and TRBJ2-3, with 9 nucleotides matching TRBD1. The trim removed 7 bases at V and 3 bases at J, leaving 5 bases unmatched. This CDR3 contains 14 residues. Germline V CDR1 and CDR2: ENHRY, SYGVKD. Here the CDR3 reads CAINPGQGTDTQYF. DNA for the CDR3: TGTGCCATCAACCCGGGACAGGGAACAGATACGCAGTATTTT.

This clonotype was seen a handful of times. The DNA for the CDR3 is TGCGCCAGCAGCCAAGTCCACACCCAGACAGATGATACCGGAGAGACCCAGTACTTC. Its protein is CASSQVHTQTDDTGETQYF. The chain uses TRBV4-1 and TRBJ2-5; D may be TRBD1 (5 bases). This CDR3 contains 19 residues. Trimming pared 1 base from V and 4 bases from J, leaving 25 bases between. The V gene's germline CDR1 is MGHRA and CDR2 YSYEKL.

V usage is TRBV7-2 and J usage is TRBJ2-1; D uncertain. This CDR3 spans 12 amino acids. V lost 3 bases and J lost 6, with 6 bases in between. Germline V gene data show CDR1 as SGHTA and CDR2 as FQGNSA. Written as DNA, the CDR3 is TGTGCCAGCAGCTTCGAGCGCAATGAGCAGTTCTTC. It codes for CASSFERNEQFF.

The V gene is TRBV7-2, the J gene TRBJ1-1, with D possibly TRBD1 on 5 matching bases. The CDR3 spans 13 residues. CDR1 is SGHTA and CDR2 is FQGNSA in the germline V gene. Trimming left V 6 bases short and J 3 bases short, with 11 bases between. The CDR3, as DNA: TGTGCCAGCAGATTGGAAGGGGACACTGAAGCTTTCTTT. Its translation: CASRLEGDTEAFF.

The V and J genes are TRBV5-1 and TRBJ1-3, with no clear D. Germline V gene sequence: CDR1 SGHRS, CDR2 YFSETQ. Trimming cost V 6 bases and J 0 bases, with 13 bases left between them. The CDR3 length is 15 residues. CDR3 bases: TGCGCCAGCAAACTGGACTCTGCCTCTGGAAACACCATATATTTT. Its protein product is CASKLDSASGNTIYF.

The rearrangement links TRBV20-1 to TRBJ2-4, with 7 bases that match TRBD2. The CDR3 is made up of 13 amino acids. CDR1 is DFQATT and CDR2 is SNEGSKA in the germline V gene (reference sequence). The V and J ends lost 3 bases and 4 bases, in that order; junction bases with no gene match: 3. The CDR3 loop reads CSARASGKNIQYF. The CDR3 DNA sequence: TGCAGTGCTAGGGCTAGCGGTAAAAACATTCAGTACTTC.

V is TRBV10-3 and J is TRBJ2-1, with 8 bases fitting TRBD1. The CDR3 is 15 residues long. From germline, CDR1 is ENHRY and CDR2 SYGVKD. V trimming: 4 bases; J trimming: 6 bases; junction bases outside the gene matches: 8. In DNA form, the CDR3 reads TGTGCCATCAGTGTGGCGACAGGGGCCCCCAATGAGCAGTTCTTC. It translates to CAISVATGAPNEQFF.

The sample holds a few counts of this clonotype. V and J are TRBV28 and TRBJ2-4; D gene unclear. CDR1 and CDR2 from the germline V gene are MDHEN and SYDVKM. Trimming removed 4 bases from V and 0 bases from J, with 7 bases in between. The CDR3 has 14 residues. CDR3 loop: CASSSGQAKNIQYF. DNA of the CDR3: TGTGCCAGCAGTTCCGGCCAAGCCAAAAACATTCAGTACTTC. The complete variable domain, with remaining parts taken from reference TRBV28 and TRBJ2-4, reads DVKVTQSSRYLVKRTGEKVFLECVQDMDHENMFWYRQDPGLGLRLIYFSYDVKMKEKGDIPEGYSVSREKKERFSLILESASTNQTSMYLCASSSGQAKNIQYFGAGTRLSVL.

The V call is TRBV7-3, the J call TRBJ2-3, with D unresolved. V dropped 2 bases and J dropped 4 bases, with 10 bases sitting between them. The germline gives CDR1 SGHTA, CDR2 FQGTGA. CDR3 length equals 14 residues. CDR3 DNA sequence: TGTGCCAGCAGCTTAGTATCGGCGGCAGATACGCAGTATTTT. Translating gives CASSLVSAADTQYF. The whole variable domain, remainder taken from reference TRBV7-3 and TRBJ2-3, is GAGVSQTPSNKVTEKGKYVELRCDPISGHTALYWYRQSLGQGPEFLIYFQGTGAADDSGLPNDRFFAVRPEGSVSTLKIQRTERGDSAVYLCASSLVSAADTQYFGPGTRLTVL.

The chain employs TRBV3-1 and TRBJ2-5; 9 positions match TRBD2. Trimming at V came to 6 bases and at J to 2 bases, leaving 4 bases not matched to a gene. The germline CDR1 and CDR2 sequences are LGHDT and YNNKEL (reference sequence). The CDR3 has 14 residues. CDR3 sequence reads: CASRGLAGQETQYF. CDR3 nucleotides: TGTGCCAGCAGAGGGCTAGCGGGGCAAGAGACCCAGTACTTC.

This clonotype was seen a handful of times. V usage is TRBV4-2 and J usage is TRBJ2-5; D is possibly TRBD2 (7 bases). CDR1 is LGHNA, CDR2 YNFKEQ, per germline. Trimming shortened V by 0 bases and J by 5 bases, and 16 bases separated the two germline ends. This CDR3 contains 16 residues. The CDR3 bases are TGTGCCAGCAGCCAAGATCATCGGGGGGCGCGGGAGACCCAGTACTTC. It codes for CASSQDHRGARETQYF.

The J gene is TRBJ1-1, the V gene TRBV3-1, with D possibly TRBD1 on 6 matching bases. Trimming pared 4 bases from V and 5 bases from J, leaving 14 bases between. CDR3 size: 14 residues. Germline CDR1 reads LGHDT; CDR2 reads YNNKEL (reference sequence). CDR3 residues: CASSRQGLGTEAFF. The CDR3 coding sequence is TGTGCCAGCAGCCGTCAGGGGTTGGGAACTGAAGCTTTCTTT.

This clonotype has only a few counts. The chain is built from TRBV4-3 and TRBJ1-2; the D is unclear. This CDR3 region has 16 residues. Germline loops: CDR1 LGHNA, CDR2 YSLEER. Trimming shortened V by 0 bases and J by 0 bases, and 11 bases separated the two germline ends. The CDR3 sequence is CASSQDRQRTNYGYTF. The DNA of the CDR3 is TGCGCCAGCAGCCAAGATAGGCAGAGAACTAACTATGGCTACACCTTC.

The gene calls are TRBV18 and TRBJ1-1; D gene unclear. V lost 5 bases, J lost 5 bases, and 12 bases lay in between. CDR1 is KGHSH and CDR2 is LQKENI in the germline V gene. There are 13 residues in the CDR3. CDR3 amino acids: CASSSEEETEAFF. In DNA, the CDR3 is TGTGCCAGCTCAAGCGAGGAGGAAACTGAAGCTTTCTTT.

This clonotype was seen a few times. The chain uses TRBV7-2 and TRBJ2-3, with 10 bases that match TRBD2. V gave up 9 bases and J gave up 6 bases; unmatched junction bases: 9. Germline CDR1 and CDR2: SGHTA and FQGNSA. CDR3 size: 14 residues. The CDR3 region has the DNA TGTGCCAGTAGATTTCTAGCGGGGGTGGATACGCAGTATTTT. Translating gives CASRFLAGVDTQYF.

The chain combines TRBV6-2 or TRBV6-3 with TRBJ2-7, with TRBD2 as a possible D gene (5 bases). The V gene's germline CDR1 is MNHEY and CDR2 SVGEGT. The CDR3 is made up of 14 amino acids. With 2 bases removed from V and 6 bases from J, the gap between germline ends came to 14 bases. The CDR3 sequence is CASSYQARGGEQYV. CDR3 nucleotides: TGTGCCAGCAGTTACCAAGCCCGGGGTGGCGAGCAGTACGTC.

The chain links TRBV5-1 to TRBJ2-7; D call uncertain. Trimming shortened V by 7 bases and J by 3 bases, and 17 bases separated the two germline ends. The CDR3 contains 14 residues. From germline, CDR1 is SGHRS and CDR2 YFSETQ. The CDR3 DNA reads TGCGCCAGCCGTCGGTCCGGGCTTAACTACGAGCAGTACTTC. It translates to CASRRSGLNYEQYF. The full variable domain, with the rest looked up from reference TRBV5-1 and TRBJ2-7, is KAGVTQTPRYLIKTRGQQVTLSCSPISGHRSVSWYQQTPGQGLQFLFEYFSETQRNKGNFPGRFSGRQFSNSRSEMNVSTLELGDSALYLCASRRSGLNYEQYFGPGTRLTVT.

A few counts support this clonotype. The chain employs TRBV28 and TRBJ2-7, with 8 bases identical to TRBD1. The V segment lost 9 bases and the J segment 7 bases; nucleotides outside the gene matches: 11. The CDR3 length is 13 residues. The germline gives CDR1 MDHEN, CDR2 SYDVKM. The CDR3 protein is CASLRTGSKEQYV. The CDR3 region has the DNA TGTGCCAGTCTCCGGACAGGGTCAAAGGAGCAGTACGTC.

This clonotype was observed at least ten times. The genes are TRBV12-3 or TRBV12-4 and TRBJ2-3, with 9 bases matching TRBD1. V gave up 2 bases and J gave up 6 bases; unmatched junction bases: 6. The CDR3 is made up of 15 amino acids. This CDR3 is CASSLFGQGSDTQYF. The CDR3 DNA sequence: TGTGCCAGCAGTTTATTCGGACAGGGGTCCGATACGCAGTATTTT.

V usage is TRBV7-9 and J usage is TRBJ2-3; a weak D match, TRBD2 (5 bases). The germline gives CDR1 SEHNR, CDR2 FQNEAQ (reference sequence). This CDR3 contains 12 residues. Trimming pared 5 bases from V and 10 bases from J, leaving 13 bases between. The CDR3 region is CASSTTTRAQYF. The CDR3 region has the DNA TGTGCCAGCAGCACTACCACGCGGGCGCAGTATTTT.

The chain carries TRBV11-2 and TRBJ2-2, with TRBD2 identical over 8 bases. This CDR3 comprises 20 residues. Trimming cost V 5 bases and J 4 bases; bases outside gene matches: 21. Germline CDR1 reads SGHAT; CDR2 reads FQNNGV. Here the CDR3 reads CASSGVDGRGRGGLTGELFF. In DNA, the CDR3 is TGTGCCAGCAGCGGAGTTGACGGCCGGGGTCGGGGGGGCCTCACCGGGGAGCTGTTTTTT.

This clonotype turned up a few times. This chain uses TRBV5-5 with TRBJ1-5; no reliable D call. The CDR3 spans 15 residues. V was pared by 1 base and J by 6 bases, with 14 bases between. CDR1 is SGHKS and CDR2 is YYEKEE in the germline V gene (reference sequence). DNA for the CDR3: TGTGCCAGCAGCTTGTCGCCCTGGGCAAGTCAGCCCCAGCATTTT. Protein: CASSLSPWASQPQHF.

This clonotype was observed at least ten times. The V call is TRBV5-6, the J call TRBJ2-5; D is uncertain. V lost 1 base, J lost 4 bases, and 8 bases lay in between. This CDR3 has 13 residues. Looked up from germline, CDR1 is SGHDT and CDR2 is YYEEEE. This CDR3 reads CASSLRLGETQYF. CDR3 bases: TGTGCCAGCAGCTTGCGATTGGGAGAGACCCAGTACTTC. The entire variable domain, with the rest obtained from reference TRBV5-6 and TRBJ2-5, is as follows: DAGVTQSPTHLIKTRGQQVTLRCSPKSGHDTVSWYQQALGQGPQFIFQYYEEEERQRGNFPDRFSGHQFPNYSSELNVNALLLGDSALYLCASSLRLGETQYFGPGTRLLVL.

This clonotype was observed a handful of times. The chain has TRBV3-1 and TRBJ1-5; D not certain. The CDR3 length is 15 residues. The V gene's germline CDR1 is LGHDT and CDR2 YNNKEL (reference sequence). Trimming removed 0 bases at V and 7 bases at J, with 13 bases between. The CDR3 nucleotides are TGTGCCAGCAGCCAAGATGAAGGGTTACAGCAGCCCCAGCATTTT. Its translation is CASSQDEGLQQPQHF.

This chain uses TRBV5-1 with TRBJ2-3; 10 positions match TRBD2. The CDR3 length is 17 residues. Trimming removed 3 bases from V and 0 bases from J; junction bases left unmatched: 7. The germline CDR1 and CDR2 sequences are SGHRS and YFSETQ. The CDR3 reads CASSSSELAGSTDTQYF. CDR3 nucleotide sequence: TGCGCCAGCAGCTCCTCCGAACTAGCGGGGAGCACAGATACGCAGTATTTT.

This clonotype has a handful of counts. V and J are TRBV7-9 and TRBJ1-2; D is ambiguous. Germline V lookup: CDR1 SEHNR, CDR2 FQNEAQ (reference sequence). CDR3 length: 14 residues. Between the trimmed V and J ends, which lost 0 bases and 7 bases, there was a span of 12 bases. This CDR3 reads CASSLAPRDGGYTF. For the CDR3, the DNA is TGTGCCAGCAGCTTAGCGCCTCGGGATGGTGGCTACACCTTC.

The table lists this clonotype with a few counts. The chain recombines TRBV6-2 or TRBV6-3 with TRBJ2-7, with 7 bases aligning to TRBD2. Germline loops: CDR1 MNHEY, CDR2 SVGEGT. V lost 1 base, J lost 0 bases, and 12 bases stayed unmatched. This CDR3 is 18 amino acids long. In DNA, the CDR3 is TGTGCCAGCAGTTACTACAACGCGGGACTACCACGCTCCTACGAGCAGTACGTC. Translating gives CASSYYNAGLPRSYEQYV.